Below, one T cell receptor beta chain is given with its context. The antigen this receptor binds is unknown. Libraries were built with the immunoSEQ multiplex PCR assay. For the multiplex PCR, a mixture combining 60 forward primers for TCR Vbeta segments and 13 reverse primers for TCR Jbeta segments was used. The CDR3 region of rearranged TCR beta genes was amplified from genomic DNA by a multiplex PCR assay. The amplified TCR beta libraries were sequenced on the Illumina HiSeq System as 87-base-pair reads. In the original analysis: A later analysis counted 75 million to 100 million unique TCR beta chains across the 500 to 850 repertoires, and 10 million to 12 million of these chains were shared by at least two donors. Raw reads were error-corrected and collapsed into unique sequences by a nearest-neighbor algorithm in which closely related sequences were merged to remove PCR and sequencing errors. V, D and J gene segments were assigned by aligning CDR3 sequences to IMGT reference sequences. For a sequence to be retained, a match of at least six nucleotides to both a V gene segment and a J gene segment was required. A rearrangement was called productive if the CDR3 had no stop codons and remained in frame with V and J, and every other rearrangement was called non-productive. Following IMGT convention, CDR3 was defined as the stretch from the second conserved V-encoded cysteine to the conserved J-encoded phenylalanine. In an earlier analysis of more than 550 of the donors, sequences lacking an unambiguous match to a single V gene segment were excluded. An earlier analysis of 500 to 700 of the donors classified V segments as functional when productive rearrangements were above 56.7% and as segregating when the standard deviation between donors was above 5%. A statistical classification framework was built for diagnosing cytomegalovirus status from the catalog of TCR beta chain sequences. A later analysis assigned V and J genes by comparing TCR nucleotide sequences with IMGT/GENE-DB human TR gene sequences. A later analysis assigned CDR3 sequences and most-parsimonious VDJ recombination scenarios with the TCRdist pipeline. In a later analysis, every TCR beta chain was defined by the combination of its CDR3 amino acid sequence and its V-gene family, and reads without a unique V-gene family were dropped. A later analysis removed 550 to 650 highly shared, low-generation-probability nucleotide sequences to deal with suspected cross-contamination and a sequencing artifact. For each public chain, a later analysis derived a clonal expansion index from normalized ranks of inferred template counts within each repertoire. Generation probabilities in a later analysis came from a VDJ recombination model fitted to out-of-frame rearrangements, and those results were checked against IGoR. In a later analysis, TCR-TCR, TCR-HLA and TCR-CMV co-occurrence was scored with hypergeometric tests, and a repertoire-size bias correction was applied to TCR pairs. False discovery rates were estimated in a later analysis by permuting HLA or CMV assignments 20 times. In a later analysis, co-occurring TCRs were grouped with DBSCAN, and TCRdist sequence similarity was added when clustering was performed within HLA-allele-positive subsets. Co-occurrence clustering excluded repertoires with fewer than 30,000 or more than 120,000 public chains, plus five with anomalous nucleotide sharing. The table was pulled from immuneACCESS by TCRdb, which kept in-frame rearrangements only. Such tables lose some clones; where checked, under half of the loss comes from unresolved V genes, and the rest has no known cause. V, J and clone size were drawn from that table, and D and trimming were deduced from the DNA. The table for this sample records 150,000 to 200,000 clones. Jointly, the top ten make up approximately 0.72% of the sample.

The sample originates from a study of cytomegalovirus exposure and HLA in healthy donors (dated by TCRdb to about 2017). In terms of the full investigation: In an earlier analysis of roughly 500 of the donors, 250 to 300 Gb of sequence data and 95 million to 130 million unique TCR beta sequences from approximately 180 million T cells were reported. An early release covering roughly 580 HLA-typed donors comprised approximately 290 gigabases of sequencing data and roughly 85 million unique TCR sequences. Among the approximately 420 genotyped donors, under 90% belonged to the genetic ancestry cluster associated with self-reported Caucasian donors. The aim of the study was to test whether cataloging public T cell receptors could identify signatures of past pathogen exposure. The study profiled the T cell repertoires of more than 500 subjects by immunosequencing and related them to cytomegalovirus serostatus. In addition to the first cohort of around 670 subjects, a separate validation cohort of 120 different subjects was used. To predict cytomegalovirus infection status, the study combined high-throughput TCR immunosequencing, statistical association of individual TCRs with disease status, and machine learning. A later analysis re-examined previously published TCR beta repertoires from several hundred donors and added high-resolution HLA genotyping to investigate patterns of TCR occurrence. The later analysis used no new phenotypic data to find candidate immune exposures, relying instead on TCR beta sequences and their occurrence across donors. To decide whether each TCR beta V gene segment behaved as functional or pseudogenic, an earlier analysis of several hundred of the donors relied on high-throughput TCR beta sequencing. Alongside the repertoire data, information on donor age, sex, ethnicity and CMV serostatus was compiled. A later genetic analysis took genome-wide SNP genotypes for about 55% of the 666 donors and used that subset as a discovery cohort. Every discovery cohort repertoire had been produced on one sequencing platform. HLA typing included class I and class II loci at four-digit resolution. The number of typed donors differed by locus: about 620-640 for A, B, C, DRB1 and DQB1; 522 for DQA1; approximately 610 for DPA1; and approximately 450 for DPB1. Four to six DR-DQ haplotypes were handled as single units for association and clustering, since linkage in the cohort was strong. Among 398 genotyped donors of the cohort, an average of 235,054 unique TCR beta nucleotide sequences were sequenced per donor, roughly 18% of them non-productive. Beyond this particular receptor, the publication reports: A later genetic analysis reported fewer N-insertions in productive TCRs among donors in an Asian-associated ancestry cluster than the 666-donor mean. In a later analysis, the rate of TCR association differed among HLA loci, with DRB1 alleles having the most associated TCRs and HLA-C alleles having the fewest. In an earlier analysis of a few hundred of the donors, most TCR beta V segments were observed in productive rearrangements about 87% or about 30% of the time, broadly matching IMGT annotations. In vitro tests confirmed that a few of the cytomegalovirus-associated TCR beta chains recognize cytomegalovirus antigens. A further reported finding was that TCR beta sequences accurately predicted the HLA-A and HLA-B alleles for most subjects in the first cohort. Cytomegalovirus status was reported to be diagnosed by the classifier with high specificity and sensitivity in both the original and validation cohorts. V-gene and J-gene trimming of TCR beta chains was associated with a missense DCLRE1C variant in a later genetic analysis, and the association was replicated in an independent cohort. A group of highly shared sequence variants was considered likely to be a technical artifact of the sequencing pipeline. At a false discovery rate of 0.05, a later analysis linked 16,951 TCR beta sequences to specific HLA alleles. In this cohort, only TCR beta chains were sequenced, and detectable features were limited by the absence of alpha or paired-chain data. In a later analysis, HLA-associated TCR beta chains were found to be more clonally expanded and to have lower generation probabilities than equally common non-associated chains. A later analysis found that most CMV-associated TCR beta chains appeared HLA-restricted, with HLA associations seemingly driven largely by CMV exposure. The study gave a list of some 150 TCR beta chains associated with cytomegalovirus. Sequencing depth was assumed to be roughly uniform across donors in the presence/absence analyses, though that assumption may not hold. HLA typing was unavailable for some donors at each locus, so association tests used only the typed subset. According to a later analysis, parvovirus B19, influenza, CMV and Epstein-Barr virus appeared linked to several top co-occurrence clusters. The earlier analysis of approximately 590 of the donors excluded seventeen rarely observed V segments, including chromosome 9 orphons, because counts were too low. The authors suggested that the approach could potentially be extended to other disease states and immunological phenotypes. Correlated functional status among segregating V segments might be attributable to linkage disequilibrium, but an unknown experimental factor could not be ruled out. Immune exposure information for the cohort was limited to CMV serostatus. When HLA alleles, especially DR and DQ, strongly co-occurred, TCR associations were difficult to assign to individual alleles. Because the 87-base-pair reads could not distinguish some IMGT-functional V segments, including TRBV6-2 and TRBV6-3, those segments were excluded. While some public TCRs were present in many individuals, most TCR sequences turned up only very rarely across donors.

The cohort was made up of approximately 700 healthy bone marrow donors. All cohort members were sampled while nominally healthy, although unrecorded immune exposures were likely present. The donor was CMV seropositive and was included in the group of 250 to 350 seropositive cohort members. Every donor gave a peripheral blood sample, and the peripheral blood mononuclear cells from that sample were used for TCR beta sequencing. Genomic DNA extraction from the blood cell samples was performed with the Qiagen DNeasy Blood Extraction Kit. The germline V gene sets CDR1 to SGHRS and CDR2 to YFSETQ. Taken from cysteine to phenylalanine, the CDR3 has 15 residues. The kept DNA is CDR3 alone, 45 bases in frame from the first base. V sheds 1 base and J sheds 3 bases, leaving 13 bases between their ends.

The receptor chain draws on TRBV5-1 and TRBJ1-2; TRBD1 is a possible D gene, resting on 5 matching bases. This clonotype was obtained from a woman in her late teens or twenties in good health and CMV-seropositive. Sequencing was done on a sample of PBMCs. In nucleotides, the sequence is TGCGCCAGCAGCTTGAGGGGAGGAAAATACTATGGCTACACCTTC. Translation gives CASSLRGGKYYGYTF.